The clone carrying this TCR beta chain was observed at least ten times. Germline V gene sequence: CDR1 LGHDT, CDR2 YNNKEL (reference sequence). The CDR3 spans 14 residues. Trimming pared 3 bases from V and 0 bases from J, leaving 6 bases between. Newly diagnosed hyperthyroidism patients aged 18 to 65 years had disease lasting under 2 months. Criteria for exclusion of patients were uncontrolled infection, other autoimmune disease, pregnancy or lactation. An approximately 9.4 ml volume of fresh peripheral blood provided the PBMCs. These data come from a study of T cells in Graves' hyperthyroidism and ophthalmopathy. Authors of the study amplified TCR beta CDR3 regions from RNA transcripts. Primed by the HTBI set, a first-round RT-PCR was run on the TCR CDR3. TCRdb re-analysed the multiplex PCR reads in MiXCR, keeping a single row per CDR3 protein. Counted here are around 430,000 distinct CDR3 sequences, 14% to 15% occurring once; the ten biggest clones make up 30% to 35%.

The rearrangement links TRBV3-1 to TRBJ2-1; D may correspond to TRBD1 or TRBD2 (5 bases each). The sequence was obtained from a woman aged 25 to 45 with Graves' hyperthyroidism. The specimen was blood. The CDR3 loop is CASSHGGSYNEQFF. CDR3 sequence (DNA): TGTGCCAGCAGCCATGGGGGCTCCTACAATGAGCAGTTCTTC.